The next 30 T cell receptor beta chains were all read from a single sample in a study of T-cell memory formation after mild COVID-19. MiXCR, applied by TCRdb to the 5' RACE reads, yields one record per CDR3 protein. The sample yields some 300,000 distinct CDR3 sequences, around 20% seen once. Sequencing input: PBMCs or a T cell subset sorted from them (not recorded which). Receptors were obtained from a man in his late teens or twenties who had mild COVID-19 (a few samples of this study predate the infection). Cell type and time point are not known.

A few counts support this clonotype. The chain uses TRBV7-2 and TRBJ2-2; D gene ambiguous. This CDR3 contains 17 residues. Germline loops: CDR1 SGHTA, CDR2 FQGNSA. V lost 2 bases and J lost 8, with 21 bases in between. The chain's CDR3 is CASSLSEPRGPPGELFF. The DNA for the CDR3 is TGTGCCAGCAGCTTATCGGAACCCAGAGGCCCCCCGGGGGAGCTGTTTTTT.

This chain uses TRBV7-9 with TRBJ1-1, with a weak D call TRBD1 (6 bases). The V end lost 5 bases, the J end lost 3 bases, and 19 bases lay between the germline ends. In germline, CDR1 is SEHNR, CDR2 FQNEAQ (reference sequence). This CDR3 is built from 16 residues. In nucleotides, the CDR3 is TGTGCCAGCAGCCCCCCGGGGAGGGGGTCAGACACTGAAGCTTTCTTT. Translating gives CASSPPGRGSDTEAFF.

A single count supports this clonotype. V gene TRBV7-2 combines with J gene TRBJ2-6; D is unresolved. Trimming cost V 1 base and J 0 bases, with 10 bases left between them. In germline, CDR1 is SGHTA, CDR2 FQGNSA. The CDR3 has 17 amino acids. The CDR3 DNA is TGTGCCAGCAGCTTAGTCGGTTCCAACTCTGGGGCCAACGTCCTGACTTTC. It is translated as CASSLVGSNSGANVLTF.

This clonotype was seen more than once but under ten times. The V call is TRBV20-1, the J call TRBJ1-3; 9 positions agree with TRBD1. J gave up 6 bases and V 3 bases, and 6 bases lay outside the gene matches. The CDR3 runs 14 residues. CDR1 is DFQATT and CDR2 is SNEGSKA in the germline V gene (reference sequence). The CDR3 protein is CSARETGGENTIYF. The CDR3 nucleotides read TGCAGTGCTAGGGAAACAGGGGGCGAAAACACCATATATTTT.

This clonotype was observed a few times. The chain carries TRBV3-1 and TRBJ1-1; D is possibly TRBD1 (5 bases). Deletions cut 2 bases from V and 4 bases from J, with 20 bases between. The CDR3 contains 17 residues. CDR1 is LGHDT and CDR2 is YNNKEL in the germline V gene (reference sequence). The DNA of the CDR3 is TGTGCCAGCAGCCAAACCACCCTCAGGGTAAAGGGCACTGAAGCTTTCTTT. Protein product: CASSQTTLRVKGTEAFF.

This clonotype was counted a few times. This sequence joins TRBV20-1 and TRBJ1-2; D is unclear. Trimming pared 4 bases from V and 4 bases from J, leaving 10 bases between. This CDR3 region has 12 residues. CDR1 and CDR2 (germline): DFQATT, SNEGSKA (reference sequence). The CDR3 nucleotides read TGCAGTGCTAAACGGGGAGGCTATGGCTACACCTTC. Translated, it gives CSAKRGGYGYTF.

This clonotype was picked up a small number of times. This CDR3 reads CASSQPGQGAAEAFF. The CDR3 nucleotides read TGTGCCAGCAGTCAACCGGGACAGGGGGCCGCTGAAGCTTTCTTT. The genes are TRBV6-6 and TRBJ1-1; 12 positions match TRBD1. The CDR3 is made up of 15 amino acids. Germline values: CDR1 MNHNY, CDR2 SVGAGI (reference sequence). The ends lost 5 bases at V and 6 bases at J; junction bases unmatched: 7.

The V and J genes are TRBV6-1 and TRBJ2-7; weak D call: TRBD2 (7 bases). The CDR3 has 14 amino acids. Germline CDR1 reads MNHNS; CDR2 reads SASEGT. Trimming stripped 7 bases from V and 1 base from J, with 14 bases between. The CDR3 spells CASTERDTSYEQYV. CDR3 nucleotide sequence: TGTGCCAGCACCGAGCGGGACACTTCCTACGAGCAGTACGTC.

This clonotype was seen many times. The rearrangement links TRBV7-2 to TRBJ2-3; a possible D gene is TRBD2 (6 bases). The germline CDR1 and CDR2 sequences are SGHTA and FQGNSA. The CDR3 runs to 13 residues. V gave up 3 bases and J gave up 6 bases, with 10 bases separating them. The CDR3, as DNA: TGTGCCAGCAGCTTTGAAACTAGCGATACGCAGTATTTT. Its protein is CASSFETSDTQYF.

The chain carries TRBV20-1 and TRBJ2-3; no reliable D call. Germline V lookup: CDR1 DFQATT, CDR2 SNEGSKA (reference sequence). Trimming pared 3 bases from V and 0 bases from J, leaving 16 bases between. The CDR3 is 16 residues long. Written as DNA, the CDR3 is TGCAGTGCTAGCGACTGGAGTCGGGCTAGCACAGATACGCAGTATTTT. It is translated as CSASDWSRASTDTQYF.

This chain uses TRBV7-3 with TRBJ2-3; 10 bases are a match to TRBD2. The CDR3 contains 16 residues. V trimming: 4 bases; J trimming: 1 base; junction bases outside the gene matches: 5. The germline V gene encodes CDR1 SGHTA and CDR2 FQGTGA. The CDR3 coding sequence is TGTGCCAGCAGCTCCGACACTAGCGGGGGCACAGATACGCAGTATTTT. Its translation: CASSSDTSGGTDTQYF.

This clonotype occurred a few times. The rearrangement joins TRBV29-1 to TRBJ1-2, with TRBD1 as a possible D gene (5 bases). The CDR3 has 14 residues. CDR1 is SQVTM, CDR2 ANQGSEA, per germline. V dropped 5 bases and J dropped 1 base, with 14 bases sitting between them. CDR3: CSVLGALGNYGYTF. CDR3 coding DNA: TGCAGCGTTCTTGGGGCCCTTGGTAACTATGGCTACACCTTC.

This clonotype occurred a few times. The chain links TRBV12-3 or TRBV12-4 to TRBJ2-1, with 9 bases lining up with TRBD2. Trimming at V came to 3 bases and at J to 5 bases, leaving 2 bases not matched to a gene. The CDR3 is 14 residues long. DNA for the CDR3: TGTGCCAGCAGTTTTAGCGGGGGACACAATGAGCAGTTCTTC. The encoded protein is CASSFSGGHNEQFF.

This clonotype was observed a handful of times. The chain links TRBV7-2 to TRBJ2-3, with 8 positions matching TRBD2. The CDR3 has 15 residues. V gave up 8 bases and J gave up 4 bases; unmatched junction bases: 11. Germline V gene lookup returns CDR1 SGHTA and CDR2 FQGNSA. The CDR3 nucleotides are TGTGCCAGCGCTCGGGCGGGGGGATCCGCAGATACGCAGTATTTT. The encoded protein is CASARAGGSADTQYF.

This clonotype was picked up a small number of times. This chain links TRBV12-3 or TRBV12-4 with TRBJ2-1; the D is unclear. V shed 4 bases and J shed 4 bases, with 17 bases lying between them. This CDR3 is 16 amino acids long. The CDR3 protein is CASSSSPSPLYNEQFF. The DNA for the CDR3 is TGTGCCAGCAGTTCGTCCCCATCCCCCCTTTACAATGAGCAGTTCTTC.

The chain carries TRBV29-1 and TRBJ2-3; 12 bases are a match to TRBD2. Unmatched junction bases numbered 4, after V lost 6 bases and J lost 0 bases. CDR3 length: 15 amino acids. Germline V CDR1 and CDR2: SQVTM, ANQGSEA. The CDR3 sequence: CSVELAGGSTDTQYF. The CDR3 DNA is TGCAGCGTCGAACTAGCGGGGGGCAGCACAGATACGCAGTATTTT.

The chain employs TRBV7-2 and TRBJ2-1; unclear D gene. This CDR3 is built from 12 residues. Deletions cut 5 bases from V and 7 bases from J, with 9 bases between. In germline, CDR1 is SGHTA, CDR2 FQGNSA. This chain's CDR3 is CASSLQRNEQFF. The CDR3 DNA follows: TGTGCCAGCAGCCTCCAGAGGAATGAGCAGTTCTTC. The full variable domain, with the rest looked up from reference TRBV7-2 and TRBJ2-1, is GAGVSQSPSNKVTEKGKDVELRCDPISGHTALYWYRQSLGQGLEFLIYFQGNSAPDKSGLPSDRFSAERTGGSVSTLTIQRTQQEDSAVYLCASSLQRNEQFFGPGTRLTVL.

CDR3 bases: TGTGCCACCAGCAGACTACCTAGCGGGGGGTTGAATGAGCAGTTCTTC. It specifies CATSRLPSGGLNEQFF. The V and J genes are TRBV15 and TRBJ2-1, with 11 bases matching TRBD2. V shed 2 bases, J shed 7 bases, and the junction held 7 bases outside the gene matches. The CDR3 sequence is 16 residues long. The germline V gene encodes CDR1 LNHNV and CDR2 YYDKDF (reference sequence).

This clonotype was detected a few times. The V and J genes are TRBV14 and TRBJ2-7; TRBD2 matches at 11 bases. Germline V CDR1 and CDR2: SGHDN, FVKESK. The CDR3 length is 15 residues. V lost 4 bases to trimming and J lost 2 bases; unmatched junction nucleotides: 4. The CDR3 DNA sequence: TGTGCCAGCAGCCGCCTTAGCGGGGGGGCCTACGAGCAGTACTTC. Translated: CASSRLSGGAYEQYF.

This clonotype was seen a few times. The chain is built from TRBV5-1 and TRBJ2-3; 11 bases line up with TRBD1. CDR3 length: 17 residues. The trim removed 4 bases at V and 0 bases at J, leaving 7 bases unmatched. Germline CDR1 is SGHRS and CDR2 is YFSETQ. The CDR3 DNA reads as TGCGCCAGCAGCGCGGGGACAGGGGGGACTAGCACAGATACGCAGTATTTT. Protein: CASSAGTGGTSTDTQYF.

The rearrangement links TRBV7-9 to TRBJ2-3; D is unclear. The CDR3 length is 15 residues. The V end was cut by 1 base, the J end by 3 bases, with 11 bases between. Germline V CDR1 and CDR2: SEHNR, FQNEAQ (reference sequence). For the CDR3, the DNA is TGTGCCAGCAGCTTAGGCCCACCCGGTACAGATACGCAGTATTTT. It translates to CASSLGPPGTDTQYF.

The chain employs TRBV6-5 and TRBJ2-7; D gene uncertain. Germline V gives CDR1 MNHEY, CDR2 SVGAGI. The CDR3 spans 13 residues. Trimming shortened V by 10 bases and J by 2 bases, and 15 bases separated the two germline ends. The CDR3, as DNA: TGTGCCACCCTCTCGGGCCTAACCTACGAGCAGTACTTC. Translation: CATLSGLTYEQYF.

The table lists this clonotype with a few counts. V gene TRBV25-1 combines with J gene TRBJ2-5, with 9 positions matching TRBD1. The CDR3 loop spans 16 amino acids. Trimming cost V 3 bases and J 4 bases; bases outside gene matches: 9. The germline V gene has CDR1 MGHDK and CDR2 SYGVNS. The DNA for the CDR3 is TGTGCCAGCAGTGAGGGGACAGGGAAGGGAGGAGAGACCCAGTACTTC. Its translation is CASSEGTGKGGETQYF.

J is TRBJ2-2 and V is TRBV10-1; D remains unclear. The CDR3 runs to 14 residues. Trimming took off 5 bases at V and 3 bases at J, with 10 bases between the two ends. Germline values: CDR1 WNHNN, CDR2 SYGVQD (reference sequence). In DNA form, the CDR3 reads TGCGCCAGCAGTTCCGACTGGGACACCGGGGAGCTGTTTTTT. Its protein product is CASSSDWDTGELFF.

The chain joins TRBV20-1 to TRBJ2-7; 10 bases are a match to TRBD1. The germline CDR1 and CDR2 sequences are DFQATT and SNEGSKA (reference sequence). The V gene end was trimmed by 6 bases and the J gene end by 9 bases; junction bases not matched to a gene: 11. The CDR3 spans 13 residues. DNA for the CDR3: TGCAGTGCAAACCGGGACAGGGGTCCACCGCAGTACTTC. The encoded protein is CSANRDRGPPQYF.

This clonotype was detected only a few times. The chain joins TRBV5-5 to TRBJ2-1; 7 positions agree with TRBD1. The germline CDR1 and CDR2 sequences are SGHKS and YYEKEE (reference sequence). V was pared by 4 bases and J by 4 bases, with 14 bases of the junction left unmatched. The CDR3 is 17 residues long. This chain's CDR3 is CASSRDRGRMTYNEQFF. CDR3 coding DNA: TGTGCCAGCAGCCGCGATAGGGGGCGCATGACTTACAATGAGCAGTTCTTC. The full variable domain, its missing parts supplied by reference TRBV5-5 and TRBJ2-1, is DAGVTQSPTHLIKTRGQQVTLRCSPISGHKSVSWYQQVLGQGPQFIFQYYEKEERGRGNFPDRFSARQFPNYSSELNVNALLLGDSALYLCASSRDRGRMTYNEQFFGPGTRLTVL.

This sequence joins TRBV12-3 or TRBV12-4 and TRBJ2-2; D not certain. Trimming removed 4 bases from V and 6 bases from J, with 0 bases in between. The CDR3 sequence is 10 residues long. CDR3 loop: CASSSGELFF. CDR3 DNA sequence: TGTGCCAGCAGTTCCGGGGAGCTGTTTTTT.

The rearrangement joins TRBV12-3 or TRBV12-4 to TRBJ1-2, with D perhaps TRBD1 (6 bases). The germline V and J ends were trimmed by 2 bases and 3 bases, with 13 bases remaining between them. The CDR3 consists of 15 residues. The CDR3 DNA follows: TGTGCCAGCAGTTTATATCCGGGGGCGGACTATGGCTACACCTTC. It is translated as CASSLYPGADYGYTF.

The J gene is TRBJ2-4, the V gene TRBV28; 7 bases are shared with TRBD2. V shed 9 bases and J 8 bases; nucleotides not matched to a gene: 7. The CDR3 contains 12 residues. Germline V lookup: CDR1 MDHEN, CDR2 SYDVKM. The chain's CDR3 is CASGGGRDIQYF. The CDR3 DNA is TGTGCCAGTGGGGGGGGAAGAGACATTCAGTACTTC.

The J gene is TRBJ1-2, the V gene TRBV20-1, with TRBD1 matching over 8 bases. With V trimmed by 3 bases and J by 4 bases, 4 bases remained unmatched. The CDR3 has 13 residues. In germline, CDR1 is DFQATT, CDR2 SNEGSKA (reference sequence). CDR3 nucleotide sequence: TGCAGTGCTAGGGGCCAGGGGGCCTATGGCTACACCTTC. This gives the protein CSARGQGAYGYTF.